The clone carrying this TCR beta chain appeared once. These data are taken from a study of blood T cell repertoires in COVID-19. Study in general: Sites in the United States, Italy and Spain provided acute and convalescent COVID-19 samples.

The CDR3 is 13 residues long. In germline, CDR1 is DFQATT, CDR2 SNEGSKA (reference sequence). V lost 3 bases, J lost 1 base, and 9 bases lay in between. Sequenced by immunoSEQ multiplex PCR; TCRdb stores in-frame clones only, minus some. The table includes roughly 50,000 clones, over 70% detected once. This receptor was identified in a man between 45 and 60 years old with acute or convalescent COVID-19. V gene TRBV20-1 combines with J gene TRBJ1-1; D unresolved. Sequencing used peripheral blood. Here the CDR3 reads CSASSGSNTEAFF. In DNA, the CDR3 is TGCAGTGCTAGTAGCGGCTCGAACACTGAAGCTTTCTTT.